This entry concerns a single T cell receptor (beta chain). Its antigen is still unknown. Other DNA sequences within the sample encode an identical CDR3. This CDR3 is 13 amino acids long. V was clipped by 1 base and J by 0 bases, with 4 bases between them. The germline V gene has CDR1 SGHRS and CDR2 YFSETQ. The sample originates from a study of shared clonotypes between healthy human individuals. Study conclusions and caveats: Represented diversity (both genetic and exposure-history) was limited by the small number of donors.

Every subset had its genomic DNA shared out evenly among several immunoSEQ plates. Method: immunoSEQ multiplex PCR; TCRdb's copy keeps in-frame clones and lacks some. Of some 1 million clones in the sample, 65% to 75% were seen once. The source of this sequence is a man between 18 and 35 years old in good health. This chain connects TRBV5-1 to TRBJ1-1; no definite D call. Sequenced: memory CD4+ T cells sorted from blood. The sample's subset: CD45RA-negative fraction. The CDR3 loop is CASSLSLNTEAFF. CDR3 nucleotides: TGCGCCAGCAGCTTGAGCCTGAACACTGAAGCTTTCTTT.